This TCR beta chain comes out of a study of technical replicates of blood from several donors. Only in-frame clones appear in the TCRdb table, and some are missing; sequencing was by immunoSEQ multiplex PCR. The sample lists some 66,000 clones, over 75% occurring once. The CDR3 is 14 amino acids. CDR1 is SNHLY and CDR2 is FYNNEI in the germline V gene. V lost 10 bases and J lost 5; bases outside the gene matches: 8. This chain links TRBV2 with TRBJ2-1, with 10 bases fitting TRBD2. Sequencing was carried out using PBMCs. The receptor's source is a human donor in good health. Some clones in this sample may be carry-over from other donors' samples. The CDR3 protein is CATSAGGPDNEQFF. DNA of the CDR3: TGTGCCACCTCAGCGGGAGGGCCGGACAATGAGCAGTTCTTC.